This T cell receptor (beta chain) comes out of a study of monozygotic twins with cystic fibrosis (dated by TCRdb to 2020 to 2022). A note on the overall study: Barcoded libraries were prepared from three micrograms of fragmented DNA with approximately 15 PCR cycles. To gauge how much genetics shapes V and J gene usage, the researchers compared TCR beta repertoires both within and across 16 monozygotic twin pairs who have cystic fibrosis. Ten female and six male twin pairs, aged roughly 2.0 to 40 years (median roughly 9.5 years) and mostly children and adolescents, were included in the cohort. On the day blood was drawn, the twins' weight-for-height and FEVPerc (FEV1 disease centile) were ranked against those of the roughly 990 cohort participants. Data for three of the twin pairs had already been reported earlier in a different context.

The germline V gene (reference sequence) supplies CDR1 MNHNY and CDR2 SVGAGI. V and J are trimmed by 6 bases and 4 bases, and the gene matches miss 9 bases of the junction. From cysteine to phenylalanine, the CDR3 is 16 amino acids long. This entry keeps only the CDR3 DNA: 48 bases, framed from base 1. The twin pairs came from the European Cystic Fibrosis Twin and Sibling Study Cohort, a cohort that recruited patients from some 150 CF clinics across 14 European countries. Zygosity and CFTR genotype were verified in-house, and zygosity was tested by multiplex PCR of nine short tandem repeat loci. Peripheral blood was sampled from each twin, with clinical parameters recorded on the day of blood sampling. Genomic DNA was isolated from peripheral blood cells with phenol/chloroform and kept in TE buffer at 4 degrees C. Following the manufacturer's instructions, the researchers used the immunoSEQ immune profiling system to amplify TCR beta CDR3 regions via multiplex PCR. An Illumina NextSeq system was used to carry out the sequencing. The published analysis was carried out like this. The immunoSEQ Analyzer platform handled processing of the sequence data, and clonality was calculated by taking the square root of Simpson's index of productive rearrangements. Jensen-Shannon distance served as the measure of similarity in V and J usage, while OLGA was used to compute CDR3 generation probabilities. Shared CDR3 sequences were searched against the immuneACCESS database (August 2020) and VDJdb (December 2020). TCRdb took over this immuneACCESS table, retaining in-frame rearrangements with V and J assigned. Such tables are incomplete; in checked studies, under half of the missing clones stem from an unresolved V gene, and the remainder is unexplained. V and J calls and clone size are as listed in that table; D and trimming were resolved from the DNA. Recorded for this sample are about 26,000 clones; 96% of them occurred a single time. Approximately 2.8% of the sample lies in the top ten.

A remark on this clone: Its binding antigen is unknown. Base qualities are not recorded, but no much larger clone differs from it by a single base.

Results the study describes overall, beyond this receptor: Only a small cohort was studied, and no association of shared CDR3 numbers with age, concordance or disease severity was found. In 13 of 16 pairs, V gene usage most closely resembled the co-twin's, and the same held for J usage in 8 of 16 pairs, a pattern suggesting genetic constraints. Simpson clonality was generally low (median approximately 0.009), suggesting a naive-dominated repertoire, with higher clonality in the most severely affected patients. Nucleotide-identical clonotype sharing was significantly higher within monozygotic CF twin pairs than between unrelated CF individuals (P = 0.000026, Mann-Whitney).

This TCR was recovered from a girl aged 2 to 10 with cystic fibrosis. The chain is encoded by TRBV6-6 joined to TRBJ2-3, with TRBD2 matching 11 junction bases. The sample taken for sequencing was blood. The DNA reads as follows: TGTGCCAGCAGCACTCCACTAGCGGGAGTATCAGATACGCAGTATTTT. Translated, this is CASSTPLAGVSDTQYF.